This T cell receptor beta chain emerged from a study of OX40 agonist ivuxolimab in advanced cancers. Sequenced by immunoSEQ multiplex PCR; TCRdb stores in-frame clones only, minus some. Of 55,000 to 60,000 clones in the sample, 93% were seen once. This clonotype originated in an adult with an advanced solid tumor such as melanoma, head and neck, liver or kidney cancer. Source: CD4+ or CD8+ T cells sorted from blood, taken in a trial of the OX40 agonist ivuxolimab.

CDR3 region: CASSLARDVEDRALGNEQFF. In nucleotides, the CDR3 is TGTGCCAGCAGCTTAGCTCGGGACGTAGAAGACAGGGCCCTAGGAAATGAGCAGTTCTTC. The rearrangement links TRBV13 to TRBJ2-1; 7 nucleotides match TRBD1. J lost 7 bases, V lost 1 base, and 22 bases had no gene match. Germline V lookup: CDR1 PRHDT, CDR2 FYEKMQ (reference sequence). The CDR3 extends over 20 amino acids.